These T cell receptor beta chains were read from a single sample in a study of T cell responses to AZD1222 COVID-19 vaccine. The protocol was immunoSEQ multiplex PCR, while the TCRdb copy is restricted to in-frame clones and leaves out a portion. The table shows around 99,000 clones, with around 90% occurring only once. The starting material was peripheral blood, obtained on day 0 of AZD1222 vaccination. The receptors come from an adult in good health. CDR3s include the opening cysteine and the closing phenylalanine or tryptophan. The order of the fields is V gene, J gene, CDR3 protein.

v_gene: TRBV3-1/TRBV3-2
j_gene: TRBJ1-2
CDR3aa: CASSQDWQDYGYTF

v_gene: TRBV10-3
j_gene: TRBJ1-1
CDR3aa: CAISESQVGNTEAFF

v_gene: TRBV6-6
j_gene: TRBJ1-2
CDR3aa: CASKVDLSGYTF

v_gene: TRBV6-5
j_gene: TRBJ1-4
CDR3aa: CASGALLPVEKLFF

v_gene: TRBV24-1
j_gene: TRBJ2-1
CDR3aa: CATSDADGSSYNEQFF

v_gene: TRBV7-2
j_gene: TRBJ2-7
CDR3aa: CASSFLAGGYEQYF

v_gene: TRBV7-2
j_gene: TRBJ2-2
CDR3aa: CASSLGRGITGELFF

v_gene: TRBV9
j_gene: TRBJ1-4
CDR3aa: CASSVGQGQTNEKLFF

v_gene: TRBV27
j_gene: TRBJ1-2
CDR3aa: CASRQGNYGYTF

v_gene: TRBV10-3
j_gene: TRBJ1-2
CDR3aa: CAISRDDYGYTF

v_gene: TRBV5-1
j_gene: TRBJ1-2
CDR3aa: CASSFLSNNYGYTF

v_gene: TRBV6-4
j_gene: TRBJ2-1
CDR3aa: CASSTGQGRYEQFF

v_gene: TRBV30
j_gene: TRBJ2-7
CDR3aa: CAWGQGTYEQYF

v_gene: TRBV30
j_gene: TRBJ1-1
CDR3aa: CASGDGTGGKF

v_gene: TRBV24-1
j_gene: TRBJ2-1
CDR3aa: CATSDATKAGENNEQFF

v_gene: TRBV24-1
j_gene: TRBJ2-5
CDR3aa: CATSDFGETQYF

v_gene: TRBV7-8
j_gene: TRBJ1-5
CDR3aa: CASSSQGDQPQHF

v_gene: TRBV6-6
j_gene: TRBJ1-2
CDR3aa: CASSSQGQGAFGYTF

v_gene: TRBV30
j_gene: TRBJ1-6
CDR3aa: CAWSRTNMLPLHF

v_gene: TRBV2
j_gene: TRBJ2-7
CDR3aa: CATDRGYEQYF

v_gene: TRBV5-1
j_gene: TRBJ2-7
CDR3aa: CASSLGGGANEQYF

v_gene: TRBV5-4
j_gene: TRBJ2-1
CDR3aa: CASSFETAGHNEQFF

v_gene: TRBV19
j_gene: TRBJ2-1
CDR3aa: CASSFPLDRASDEQFF

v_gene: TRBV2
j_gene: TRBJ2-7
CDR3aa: CASSEARKEQYF

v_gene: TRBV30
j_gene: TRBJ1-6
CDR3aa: CAQKESSYNSPLHF

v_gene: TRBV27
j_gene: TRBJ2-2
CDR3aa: CASEGTGELFF

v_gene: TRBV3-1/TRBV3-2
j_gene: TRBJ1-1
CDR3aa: CASSPGQGRSNTEAFF

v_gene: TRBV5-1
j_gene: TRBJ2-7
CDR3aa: CASSLGLTGYEQYF

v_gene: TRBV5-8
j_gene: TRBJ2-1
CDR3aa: CASPGGAGRSYNEQFF

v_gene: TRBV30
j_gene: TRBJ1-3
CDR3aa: CAWGQGDTIYF

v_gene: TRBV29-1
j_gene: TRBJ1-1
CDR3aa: CSAGTDTEAFF

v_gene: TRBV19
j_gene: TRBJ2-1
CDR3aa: CASRPSGVLNEQFF

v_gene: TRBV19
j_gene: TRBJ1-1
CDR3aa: CASSIRRGGEAFF

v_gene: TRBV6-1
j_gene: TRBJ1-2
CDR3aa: CASSEGVTENYGYTF

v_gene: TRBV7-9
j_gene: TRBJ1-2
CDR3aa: CASSPDSYGYTF

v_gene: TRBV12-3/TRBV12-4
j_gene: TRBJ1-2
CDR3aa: CASSPNINYGYTF

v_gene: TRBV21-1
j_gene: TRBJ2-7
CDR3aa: CASSNLDQGFLHEQYF

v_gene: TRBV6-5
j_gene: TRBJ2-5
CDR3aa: CASSYWLAGVQETQYF

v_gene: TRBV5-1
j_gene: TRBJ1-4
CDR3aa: CASSLDTPGEKLFF

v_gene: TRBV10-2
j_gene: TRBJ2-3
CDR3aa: CASLLAGTDTQYF

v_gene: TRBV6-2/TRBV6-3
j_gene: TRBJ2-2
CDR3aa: CASSSGEGAHPGELFF

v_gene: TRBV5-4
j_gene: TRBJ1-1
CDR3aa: CASTGDPGMNTEAFF

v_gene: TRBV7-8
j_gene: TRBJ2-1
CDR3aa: CASSPVGQGNEQFF

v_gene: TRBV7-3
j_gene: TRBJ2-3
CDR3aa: CASSSGTSGYTQYF

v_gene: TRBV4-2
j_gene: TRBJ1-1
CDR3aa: CASSQVGTAEAFF

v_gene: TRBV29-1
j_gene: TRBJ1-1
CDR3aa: CSVFIMNTEAFF

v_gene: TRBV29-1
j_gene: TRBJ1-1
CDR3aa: CSAGTGNTEAFF

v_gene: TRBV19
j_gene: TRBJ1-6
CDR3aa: CASSKGKGNSPLHF

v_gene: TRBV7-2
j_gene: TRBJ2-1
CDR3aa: CASSLGSSAPNEQFF